This T cell receptor (beta chain) derives from a study of CD8 T cells in Susac syndrome. Study-level points and caveats: The TCR sequencing and HLA analysis in the study involved a relatively small number of individuals, as the study acknowledged.

Sequencing of TCR beta was performed on blood CD8+ and CD4+ T cells. TEMRA cells were FACS-enriched, unlike CD8+ and CD4+ T cells, which were negatively isolated. Concerning this clonotype itself: Its antigen remains unknown.

With random hexamers, reverse transcription was performed on about 0.45 to 1 ug of RNA. With immunoSEQ multiplex PCR, TCR beta CDR3 was amplified across 54 Vbeta and 13 Jbeta. From the immunoSEQ multiplex PCR reads, TCRdb called clonotypes with MiXCR, one entry per CDR3 protein. The top ten hold roughly 0.059% of the sample, which has a few hundred thousand distinct CDR3 sequences, roughly nine tenths seen once. The sequencing sample was made of CD4+ T cells from PBMCs. The source of this sequence is a human donor with multiple sclerosis.

The CDR3 protein is CASGTNQGTEAFF. CDR3 nucleotide sequence: TGTGCCAGCGGGACGAATCAGGGAACTGAAGCTTTCTTT. J is TRBJ1-1 and V is TRBV6-5, with TRBD1 as a possible D gene (5 bases). CDR1 is MNHEY, CDR2 SVGAGI, per germline. Trimming removed 8 bases from V and 5 bases from J, with 15 bases in between. This CDR3 contains 13 residues.